This TCR beta chain emerged from a study of vaccination effects on CD4 cells after COVID-19. Trimming shortened V by 3 bases and J by 9 bases, and 9 bases separated the two germline ends. Germline V gives CDR1 SEHNR, CDR2 FQNEAQ (reference sequence). The CDR3 loop spans 13 amino acids. Comments on this clone: Its antigen is undetermined.

Assay: immunoSEQ multiplex PCR; the TCRdb copy retains only in-frame clones and omits some. This sample carries about 46,000 clones, 74% of them seen once, and the ten largest clones take roughly 16%. ViraFEST assay sequencing came after antigen-specific CD4+ T cells were expanded with viral peptide pools. Following 10 days of culture, CD4+ T cells were isolated. Two doses of BNT162b2 or mRNA-1273 vaccine were administered to participants. Half of the medium was exchanged for IL-2 medium on both days 3 and 7. The source was CD4+ T cells from PBMCs cultured with HCoV-OC43 spike peptides, collected after COVID-19 vaccination. The subset here: HCoV-OC43 spike overlapping peptide pool stimulation. This chain links TRBV7-9 with TRBJ1-6, with D uncertain. This sequence originates from a human donor who received a COVID-19 vaccine. The CDR3 protein is CASSFMGSSPLHF. Here the CDR3 DNA reads TGTGCCAGCAGCTTTATGGGTTCTTCACCCCTCCACTTT.